This TCR beta chain was profiled in a study of T cells after yellow fever vaccination. Findings and limits, study-wide: Subsequent to the booster, the majority of primary-vaccination clones reappeared (around 96% CD4, 88% CD8).

TCRdb called the 5' RACE reads again in MiXCR, with one record for every CDR3 protein. Of 100,000 to 150,000 distinct CDR3 sequences listed, about 8.2% are singletons. This CDR3 region has 15 residues. V was shortened by 5 bases and J by 4 bases, with 15 bases between the two germline ends. Germline-derived CDR1 and CDR2 are SGDLS and YYNGEE. This clonotype was picked up a small number of times. What it recognizes is unknown. The starting material was CD8+ T cells sorted from PBMCs, obtained on the day of the yellow fever booster vaccination. This clonotype was sampled from a man aged 18 to 29 who received the YFV17D yellow fever vaccine. This chain joins TRBV9 and TRBJ1-4; D unclear. This CDR3 reads CASSARVANNEKLFF. CDR3 nucleotides: TGTGCCAGCAGTGCTCGGGTCGCCAATAATGAAAAACTGTTTTTT.